This T cell receptor beta chain came from a study of T cells in Graves' hyperthyroidism and ophthalmopathy. Amplification targeted TCR beta CDR3 regions from RNA transcripts. HTBI primers were employed in a first-round RT-PCR of the TCR CDR3. MiXCR, applied by TCRdb to the multiplex PCR reads, yields one record per CDR3 protein. The sample shows fewer than 550,000 distinct CDR3 sequences, around 22% of them seen only once. Germline assignment: CDR1 MNHNS and CDR2 SASEGT. Trimming left V 0 bases short and J 6 bases short, with 9 bases between. The CDR3 length is 13 residues. This clonotype showed up just a few times.

Material: blood. The clonotype was recovered from a woman between 25 and 40 years old with Graves' ophthalmopathy. The genes are TRBV6-1 and TRBJ2-7; D call uncertain. CDR3 in DNA: TGTGCCAGCAGTGAAGCGGTAGTACGCGAGCAGTACTTC. Translated: CASSEAVVREQYF.